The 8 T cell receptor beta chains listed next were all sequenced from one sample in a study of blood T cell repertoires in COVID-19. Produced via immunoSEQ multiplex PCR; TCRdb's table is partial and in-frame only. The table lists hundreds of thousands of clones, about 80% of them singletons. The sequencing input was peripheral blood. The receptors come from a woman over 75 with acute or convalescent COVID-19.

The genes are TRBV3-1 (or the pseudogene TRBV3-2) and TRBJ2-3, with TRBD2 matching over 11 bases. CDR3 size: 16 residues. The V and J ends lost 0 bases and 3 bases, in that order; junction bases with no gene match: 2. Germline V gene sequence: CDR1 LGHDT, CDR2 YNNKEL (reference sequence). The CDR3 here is CASSQDSGRATDTQYF. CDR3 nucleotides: TGTGCCAGCAGCCAAGATAGCGGGAGGGCAACAGATACGCAGTATTTT.

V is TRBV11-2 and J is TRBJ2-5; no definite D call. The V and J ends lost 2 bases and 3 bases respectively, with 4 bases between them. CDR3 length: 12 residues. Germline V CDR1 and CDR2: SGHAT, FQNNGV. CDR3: CASSLIKETQYF. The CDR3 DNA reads TGTGCCAGCAGCTTAATCAAAGAGACCCAGTACTTC.

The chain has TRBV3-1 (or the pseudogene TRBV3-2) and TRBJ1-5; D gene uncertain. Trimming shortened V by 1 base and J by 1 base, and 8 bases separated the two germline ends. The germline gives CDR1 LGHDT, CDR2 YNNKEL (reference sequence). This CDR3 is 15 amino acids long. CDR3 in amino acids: CASSQVTGSNQPQHF. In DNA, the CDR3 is TGTGCCAGCAGCCAAGTGACGGGGAGCAATCAGCCCCAGCATTTT.

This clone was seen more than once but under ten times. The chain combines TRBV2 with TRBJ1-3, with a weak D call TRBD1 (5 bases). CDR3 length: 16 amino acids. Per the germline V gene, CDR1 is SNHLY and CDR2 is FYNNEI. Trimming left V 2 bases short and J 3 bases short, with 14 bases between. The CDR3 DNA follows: TGTGCCAGCAGTGAATGGGCGGGGGGGATTGGAAACACCATATATTTT. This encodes CASSEWAGGIGNTIYF.

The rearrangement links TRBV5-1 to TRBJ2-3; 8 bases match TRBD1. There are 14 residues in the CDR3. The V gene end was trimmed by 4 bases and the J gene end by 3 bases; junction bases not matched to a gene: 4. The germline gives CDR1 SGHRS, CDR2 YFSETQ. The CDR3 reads CASSRGQGTDTQYF. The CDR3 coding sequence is TGCGCCAGCAGCCGTGGACAGGGAACAGATACGCAGTATTTT. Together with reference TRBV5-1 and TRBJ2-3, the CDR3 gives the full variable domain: KAGVTQTPRYLIKTRGQQVTLSCSPISGHRSVSWYQQTPGQGLQFLFEYFSETQRNKGNFPGRFSGRQFSNSRSEMNVSTLELGDSALYLCASSRGQGTDTQYFGPGTRLTVL.

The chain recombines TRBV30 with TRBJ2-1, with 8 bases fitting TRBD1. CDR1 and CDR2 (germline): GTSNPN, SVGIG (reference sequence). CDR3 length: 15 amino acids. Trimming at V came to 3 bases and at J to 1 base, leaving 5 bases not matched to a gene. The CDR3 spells CAWSRTGYSYNEQFF. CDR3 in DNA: TGTGCCTGGAGCAGGACAGGGTATTCCTACAATGAGCAGTTCTTC.

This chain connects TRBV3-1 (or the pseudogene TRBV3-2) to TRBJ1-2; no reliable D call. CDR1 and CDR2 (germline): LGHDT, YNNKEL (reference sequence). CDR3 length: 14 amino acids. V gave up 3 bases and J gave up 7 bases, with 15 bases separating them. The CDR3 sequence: CASSQYRGSGGYTF. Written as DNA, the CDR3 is TGTGCCAGCAGCCAGTATCGGGGTTCTGGTGGCTACACCTTC.

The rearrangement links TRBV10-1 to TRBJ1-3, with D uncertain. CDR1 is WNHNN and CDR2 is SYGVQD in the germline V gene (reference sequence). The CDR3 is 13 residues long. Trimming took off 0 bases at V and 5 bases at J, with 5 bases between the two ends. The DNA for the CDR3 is TGCGCCAGCAGTGAGTCTATAAGAAACACCATATATTTT. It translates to CASSESIRNTIYF.